This TCR beta chain was recorded in a study of T-cell reconstitution after alpha-beta-depleted transplantation in children. During its preparation, the TCRbeta library received unique molecular identifiers. TCRdb passed the PCR reads through MiXCR, listing each CDR3 protein once. The sample yields some 80,000 distinct CDR3 sequences, about a sixth seen once. The CDR3 extends over 17 amino acids. Trimming took 4 bases from V and 0 from J, leaving 20 bases between them. CDR1 and CDR2 (germline): SQVTM, ANQGSEA. V and J are TRBV29-1 and TRBJ2-3, with D perhaps TRBD1 or TRBD2 (5 bases each). This clonotype was sampled from a male patient between 2 and 10 years old who had a stem cell transplant for acute lymphoblastic leukemia, so the T cells may come from the graft donor. Here the sequenced sample was PBMCs, mostly from graft donor cells, taken 360 days after TCRalphabeta/CD19-depleted stem cell transplant. CDR3 region: CSVAGPFLGSSTDTQYF. CDR3 nucleotide sequence: TGCAGCGTTGCGGGACCTTTCCTCGGGTCAAGCACAGATACGCAGTATTTT.